This TCR beta chain was profiled in a study of cytomegalovirus exposure and HLA in healthy donors. Study-level findings and limits: Previous analysis showed most TCR beta V segments were productive about 87% or about 30% of the time. Diagnosis of cytomegalovirus status made by the classifier reportedly showed high specificity and sensitivity. TCR beta V- and J-gene trimming, according to a later analysis, was linked to a missense DCLRE1C variant. The authors enumerated over 150 TCR beta chains as linked to cytomegalovirus.

The PCR had 60 Vbeta and 13 Jbeta primers. Sequencing used immunoSEQ multiplex PCR; TCRdb keeps in-frame clones, though not all of them. The repertoire includes some 170,000 clones, 70% to 90% of them detected once, and about 2.2% sits in the top ten. This clone occurred a few times. Its antigen is unknown. Trimming cost V 5 bases and J 2 bases, with 16 bases left between them. From germline, CDR1 is SGHVS and CDR2 FQNEAQ. CDR3 length: 15 amino acids. This TCR derives from a woman in her 30s in good health and CMV-seronegative. Material: PBMCs. This chain connects TRBV7-8 to TRBJ2-7; TRBD2 is a possible D gene (6 bases). The CDR3 DNA sequence: TGTGCCAGCAGCCCCCGGGGGTGGGAGCCCTACGAGCAGTACTTC. Translated: CASSPRGWEPYEQYF.